This T cell receptor (beta chain) was captured in a study of T cells in Graves' hyperthyroidism and ophthalmopathy. General study points: From stable hyperthyroidism, ophthalmopathy was set apart by a 13 V-J model.

Trimming cost V 5 bases and J 4 bases, with 11 bases left between them. The CDR3 extends over 13 amino acids. Germline values: CDR1 ENHRY, CDR2 SYGVKD. The CDR3 regions of TCR beta were amplified from RNA transcripts. The HTBI primer set drove a first-round RT-PCR of the TCR CDR3. From the multiplex PCR reads, TCRdb called clonotypes with MiXCR, one entry per CDR3 protein. The sample shows about 180,000 distinct CDR3 sequences, 15% to 20% of them seen only once. Of note for this clonotype: The antigen is not known.

Fresh peripheral blood, around 9.3 ml of it, supplied the PBMCs. The clonotype comes from a woman aged 50 to 65 with Graves' hyperthyroidism. The chain links TRBV10-3 to TRBJ1-1; D is undetermined. The sequenced sample consisted of blood. The CDR3 here is CAISLQVGTEAFF. The CDR3 nucleotides are TGTGCCATCAGTCTTCAGGTGGGCACTGAAGCTTTCTTT.